The 7 T cell receptor beta chains below come from one sample, sequenced in a study of identical twins listed by TCRdb under 2016. Library preparation employed 5' RACE. Sequenced on an Illumina HiSeq 2000. Through fastp at Q25 and MiXCR, TCRdb rebuilt clones from the public reads, retaining in-frame beta chains. One record per CDR3 amino acid sequence lists the most common genes and DNA. The sample table lists a few hundred thousand distinct CDR3 sequences, nearly 10% of them with a count of one. The ten largest clones take up approximately 3% of the sample. Another study also made use of these data, one on yellow fever vaccine responses in identical twins.

Sequenced sample: PBMCs. Every receptor here comes from a woman aged 18-29 years in good health.

This chain connects TRBV5-6 to TRBJ2-5; D remains unclear. The V gene's germline CDR1 is SGHDT and CDR2 YYEEEE. CDR3 size: 12 residues. Trimming removed 4 bases at V and 8 bases at J, with 12 bases between. As DNA, the CDR3 is TGTGCCAGCAGCCCCGGGCGCAGAACCCAGTACTTC. The encoded protein is CASSPGRRTQYF.

This clonotype was observed a few times. The chain is built from TRBV2 and TRBJ2-7, with D maybe TRBD2 (6 bases). This CDR3 is 14 amino acids long. V was trimmed by 5 bases and J by 6 bases, leaving 17 bases between them. The germline V gene encodes CDR1 SNHLY and CDR2 FYNNEI. The CDR3 DNA follows: TGTGCCAGCAGTCTAGCGCCATTGGGGCTCGAGCAGTACTTC. Translated, it gives CASSLAPLGLEQYF.

This clonotype was seen only a few times. This sequence joins TRBV7-2 and TRBJ2-7; 14 positions match TRBD2. Germline V gives CDR1 SGHTA, CDR2 FQGNSA. V was clipped by 0 bases and J by 2 bases; unmatched bases: 3. The CDR3 runs 17 residues. CDR3 nucleotide sequence: TGTGCCAGCAGCTTAGCGAGGGGACTAGCGGGAGCCTACGAGCAGTACTTC. It specifies CASSLARGLAGAYEQYF.

This clonotype appeared a single time. The chain recombines TRBV7-9 with TRBJ2-1; no definite D call. The CDR3 totals 12 residues. V lost 0 bases, J lost 9 bases, and 6 bases lay in between. CDR1 is SEHNR and CDR2 is FQNEAQ in the germline V gene (reference sequence). In DNA, the CDR3 is TGTGCCAGCAGCTTAGCGCCGACTGAGCAGTTCTTC. This translates into CASSLAPTEQFF. The complete variable domain, with remaining parts taken from reference TRBV7-9 and TRBJ2-1, reads DTGVSQNPRHKITKRGQNVTFRCDPISEHNRLYWYRQTLGQGPEFLTYFQNEAQLEKSRLLSDRFSAERPKGSFSTLEIQRTEQGDSAMYLCASSLAPTEQFFGPGTRLTVL.

This chain joins TRBV25-1 and TRBJ2-1; possibly TRBD2 for D (7 bases). The ends were cut back, 7 bases at V and 7 bases at J, with 20 bases in the middle. The CDR3 runs 15 residues. The germline gives CDR1 MGHDK, CDR2 SYGVNS. The CDR3 DNA sequence: TGTGCCAGCACTAGGTTCGCGGGGGCAATTAATGAGCAGTTCTTC. It yields the protein CASTRFAGAINEQFF.

This clonotype came up many times. The chain carries TRBV20-1 and TRBJ2-6; 15 bases map to TRBD2. Per the germline V gene, CDR1 is DFQATT and CDR2 is SNEGSKA (reference sequence). V was pared by 5 bases and J by 11 bases, with 10 bases of the junction left unmatched. The CDR3 totals 16 residues. CDR3 DNA: TGCAGTGCTGTACCGGGACTAGCGGGAGGATTTTACGTCCTGACTTTC. This encodes CSAVPGLAGGFYVLTF.

The chain combines TRBV18 with TRBJ1-5; D not certain. Germline V lookup: CDR1 KGHSH, CDR2 LQKENI. The CDR3 totals 15 residues. Trimming took 2 bases from V and 0 from J, leaving 8 bases between them. CDR3 DNA: TGTGCCAGCTCACCAGAACAGCTTAGCAATCAGCCCCAGCATTTT. Translated: CASSPEQLSNQPQHF.